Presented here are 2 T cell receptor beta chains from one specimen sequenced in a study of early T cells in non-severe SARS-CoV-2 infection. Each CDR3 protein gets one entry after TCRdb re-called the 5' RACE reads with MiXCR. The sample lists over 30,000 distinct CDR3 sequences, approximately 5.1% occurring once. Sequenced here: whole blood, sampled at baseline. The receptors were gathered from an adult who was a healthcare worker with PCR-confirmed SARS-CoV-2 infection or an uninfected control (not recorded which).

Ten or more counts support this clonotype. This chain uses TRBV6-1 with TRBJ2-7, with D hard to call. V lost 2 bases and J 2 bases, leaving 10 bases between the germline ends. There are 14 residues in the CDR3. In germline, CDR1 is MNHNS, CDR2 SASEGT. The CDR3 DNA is TGTGCCAGCAGTGAAATTCCCCAGACCTACGAGCAGTACTTC. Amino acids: CASSEIPQTYEQYF.

DNA of the CDR3: TGTGCCAGCTCACGCTCTGGGGAAGAGACCCAGTACTTC. Encoded protein: CASSRSGEETQYF. The chain joins TRBV18 to TRBJ2-5; D unclear. The CDR3 is 13 amino acids. The germline CDR1 and CDR2 sequences are KGHSH and LQKENI. The V end lost 4 bases, the J end lost 3 bases, and 9 bases lay between the germline ends.